Detailed here is one T cell receptor (beta chain). Its antigen is currently unknown. This record comes from a study of response to subunit inactivated influenza vaccine. MiXCR, applied by TCRdb to the RT-PCR reads, yields one record per CDR3 protein. Seen here are roughly 700,000 distinct CDR3 sequences, approximately 13% observed once, and the top ten hold 6.5% to 8.5%. CDR1 and CDR2 from the germline V gene are MDHEN and SYDVKM. The V and J ends lost 5 bases and 0 bases respectively, with 14 bases between them. This CDR3 is 15 amino acids long. Whole-study results and caveats: The study's authors posited that every seasonal influenza vaccination enlists few new T cells.

This specimen consisted of PBMCs from blood, obtained 14 to 15 days before vaccination. V is TRBV28 and J is TRBJ2-7; no clear D. This TCR was sampled from a man aged 45-65 years who received an inactivated influenza vaccine. CDR3 DNA: TGTGCCAGCAGTCCCAACGTACCGGCCTCCTACGAGCAGTACTTC. As protein: CASSPNVPASYEQYF.